These 29 T cell receptor beta chains came from one sample sequenced in a study of T cell repertoires in cytomegalovirus infection. MiXCR was run by TCRdb on the reads, yielding one entry per CDR3 protein. The profile shows about 130,000 distinct CDR3 sequences, about 24% of them singletons. These receptors' targets are unknown. Sequences were obtained from PBMCs, sequenced either directly or after in vitro stimulation (not recorded which). The receptors were sampled from a human donor in good health (CMV status not recorded). Some clones in this sample may be carry-over from other donors' samples.

This clonotype was observed a handful of times. The chain employs TRBV28 and TRBJ2-7; D may match TRBD1 or TRBD2 (6 bases each). This CDR3 spans 13 amino acids. The V end was cut by 8 bases, the J end by 3 bases, with 14 bases between. The V gene's germline CDR1 is MDHEN and CDR2 SYDVKM. The CDR3 DNA is TGTGCCAGCTCTAGGGGGGCGGGCTACGAGCAGTACTTC. Translation: CASSRGAGYEQYF. Variable domain in full (rest from reference TRBV28 and TRBJ2-7): DVKVTQSSRYLVKRTGEKVFLECVQDMDHENMFWYRQDPGLGLRLIYFSYDVKMKEKGDIPEGYSVSREKKERFSLILESASTNQTSMYLCASSRGAGYEQYFGPGTRLTVT.

There are a few counts of this clonotype. The chain couples TRBV7-6 to TRBJ2-7; D is uncertain. With 5 bases removed from V and 3 bases from J, the gap between germline ends came to 5 bases. Germline loops: CDR1 SGHVS, CDR2 FNYEAQ. CDR3 length: 11 amino acids. The CDR3 DNA reads as TGTGCCAGCAGCCCTGACTACGAGCAGTACGTC. It yields the protein CASSPDYEQYV.

This clonotype has at least ten counts. V gene TRBV7-6 combines with J gene TRBJ2-5, with a possible D match to TRBD1 (6 bases). V was clipped by 0 bases and J by 7 bases, with 21 bases between them. Germline V lookup: CDR1 SGHVS, CDR2 FNYEAQ. The CDR3 extends over 17 amino acids. Here the CDR3 DNA reads TGTGCCAGCAGCTTAGCGCTCGGGACACCCCGAGGGGTGACCCAGTACTTC. Encoded protein: CASSLALGTPRGVTQYF.

This clonotype was found a few times. Written as DNA, the CDR3 is TGTGCCAGCAGCTTTGAGTCGAACACTGAAGCTTTCTTT. It specifies CASSFESNTEAFF. This sequence joins TRBV7-2 and TRBJ1-1; D is unresolved. Germline loops: CDR1 SGHTA, CDR2 FQGNSA. This CDR3 region has 13 residues. V gave up 3 bases and J gave up 1 base, with 6 bases separating them.

This clonotype was found a few times. This sequence joins TRBV6-2 or TRBV6-3 and TRBJ2-1; D is unclear. The germline V and J ends were trimmed by 0 bases and 6 bases, with 9 bases remaining between them. The germline gives CDR1 MNHEY, CDR2 SVGEGT. The CDR3 runs to 14 residues. Here the CDR3 DNA reads TGTGCCAGCAGTTACTCGATTAATCGCAATGAGCAGTTCTTC. As protein: CASSYSINRNEQFF.

This clonotype was observed at least ten times. V is TRBV7-2 and J is TRBJ2-3; weak D call: TRBD2 (5 bases). The CDR3 loop spans 14 amino acids. V lost 4 bases, J lost 1 base, and 9 bases lay in between. The germline gives CDR1 SGHTA, CDR2 FQGNSA. The CDR3 DNA is TGTGCCAGCAGCTCAGCGGCACGCACAGATACGCAGTATTTT. This gives the protein CASSSAARTDTQYF.

The rearrangement links TRBV12-3 or TRBV12-4 to TRBJ2-2; TRBD2 agrees at 10 bases. The junction had 6 bases not matched to a gene; V was cut back by 5 bases and J by 3 bases. This CDR3 is built from 16 residues. This CDR3 is CASSDLTSGYTGELFF. CDR3 nucleotides: TGTGCCAGCAGTGACCTGACTAGCGGGTACACCGGGGAGCTGTTTTTT.

This clonotype has just a few counts. The rearrangement links TRBV7-3 to TRBJ2-7, with a tentative D call TRBD1 (7 bases). V lost 5 bases, J lost 1 base, and 18 bases lay in between. The CDR3 is made up of 16 amino acids. The V gene's germline CDR1 is SGHTA and CDR2 FQGTGA. CDR3 coding DNA: TGTGCCAGCAGCCCCCAAGGCGGGACAGCTTCCTACGAGCAGTACTTC. Its translation: CASSPQGGTASYEQYF.

This clonotype has only a few counts. The chain has TRBV20-1 and TRBJ2-7; D assignment may be TRBD1 or TRBD2 (5 bases each). CDR3 length equals 13 residues. Germline assignment: CDR1 DFQATT and CDR2 SNEGSKA (reference sequence). V gave up 5 bases and J gave up 2 bases, with 13 bases separating them. The CDR3 spells CSARDLRTYEQYF. In nucleotides, the CDR3 is TGCAGTGCTCGGGACCTCCGGACCTACGAGCAGTACTTC.

This clonotype was seen repeatedly, ten times or more. The chain joins TRBV4-3 to TRBJ2-5; D is undetermined. V was shortened by 0 bases and J by 5 bases, with 13 bases between the two germline ends. Germline V gives CDR1 LGHNA, CDR2 YSLEER. The CDR3 covers 15 residues. The CDR3 region has the DNA TGCGCCAGCAGCCAAGATTTCGGGTCCTGGGAGACCCAGTACTTC. This gives the protein CASSQDFGSWETQYF.

This clonotype was seen ten or more times. The rearrangement uses TRBV7-8 and TRBJ2-1; TRBD2 aligns across 9 bases. Germline CDR1 reads SGHVS; CDR2 reads FQNEAQ. V gave up 3 bases and J gave up 3 bases; unmatched junction bases: 6. The CDR3 runs to 16 residues. This CDR3 is CASSLTGTSSYNEQFF. Here the CDR3 DNA reads TGTGCCAGCAGCTTGACCGGGACTAGCAGCTACAATGAGCAGTTCTTC.

The chain combines TRBV12-3 or TRBV12-4 with TRBJ1-5; a weak D match, TRBD1 (5 bases). The CDR3 is 16 residues long. Trimming left V 7 bases short and J 0 bases short, with 16 bases between. The CDR3 coding sequence is TGTGCCAGCACCACTGATGGGGGGATTAGCAATCAGCCCCAGCATTTT. It encodes CASTTDGGISNQPQHF.

The rearrangement joins TRBV7-2 to TRBJ2-1, with TRBD2 as a possible D gene (6 bases). This CDR3 contains 13 residues. Between the trimmed V and J ends, which lost 2 bases and 9 bases, there was a span of 11 bases. From germline, CDR1 is SGHTA and CDR2 FQGNSA. For the CDR3, the DNA is TGTGCCAGCAGCTTAAACCTAGCGAGTGAGCAGTTCTTC. Translated, it gives CASSLNLASEQFF.

This clonotype occurred a few times. The rearrangement joins TRBV7-9 to TRBJ1-4, with D maybe TRBD1 (5 bases). CDR1 SEHNR and CDR2 FQNEAQ come from the germline V gene (reference sequence). The CDR3 is 12 amino acids. V shed 5 bases and J shed 7 bases, with 8 bases lying between them. The CDR3: CASSRQGEKLFF. The CDR3 coding sequence is TGTGCCAGCAGCCGCCAGGGTGAAAAACTGTTTTTT. The whole variable domain, remainder taken from reference TRBV7-9 and TRBJ1-4, is DTGVSQNPRHKITKRGQNVTFRCDPISEHNRLYWYRQTLGQGPEFLTYFQNEAQLEKSRLLSDRFSAERPKGSFSTLEIQRTEQGDSAMYLCASSRQGEKLFFGSGTQLSVL.

The rearrangement links TRBV24-1 to TRBJ2-7; 7 nucleotides agree with TRBD1. V trimming: 9 bases; J trimming: 1 base; junction bases outside the gene matches: 5. In germline, CDR1 is KGHDR, CDR2 SFDVKD. CDR3 length: 13 amino acids. The CDR3 sequence: CATGPGQSYEQYF. Written as DNA, the CDR3 is TGTGCCACCGGACCGGGACAGTCCTACGAGCAGTACTTC.

This clonotype came up many times. V gene TRBV7-8 combines with J gene TRBJ2-7, with 10 bases matching TRBD2. The CDR3 sequence is 18 residues long. CDR1 is SGHVS and CDR2 is FQNEAQ in the germline V gene. V dropped 4 bases and J dropped 5; count of bases not matched to a gene: 17. CDR3 in DNA: TGTGCCAGCAGCTCAAAGACTCTGGTAGCGGGAGGTTACCACGAGCAGTACTTC. Protein: CASSSKTLVAGGYHEQYF.

This clonotype was found a few times. This chain uses TRBV15 with TRBJ2-3; D not resolved. The CDR3 has 14 residues. CDR1 and CDR2 (germline): LNHNV, YYDKDF (reference sequence). V dropped 3 bases and J dropped 4 bases, with 11 bases sitting between them. The CDR3 coding sequence is TGTGCCACCAGCAGTACGCTAAGTTCAGATACGCAGTATTTT. Translation: CATSSTLSSDTQYF. Using reference TRBV15 and TRBJ2-3 for the parts outside the CDR3, the full variable domain is DAMVIQNPRYQVTQFGKPVTLSCSQTLNHNVMYWYQQKSSQAPKLLFHYYDKDFNNEADTPDNFQSRRPNTSFCFLDIRSPGLGDTAMYLCATSSTLSSDTQYFGPGTRLTVL.

This clonotype came up many times. The rearrangement uses TRBV7-2 and TRBJ2-6; maybe TRBD1 (6 bases). Germline CDR1 and CDR2: SGHTA and FQGNSA. V lost 6 bases and J lost 1, with 22 bases in between. There are 19 residues in the CDR3. CDR3 in amino acids: CASSPATGGVGSGANVLTF. CDR3 DNA sequence: TGTGCCAGCAGTCCCGCGACAGGCGGTGTGGGTTCTGGGGCCAACGTCCTGACTTTC.

V usage is TRBV19 and J usage is TRBJ1-5; D might be TRBD1 (5 bases). The germline V and J ends were trimmed by 3 bases and 1 base, with 19 bases remaining between them. This CDR3 comprises 18 residues. CDR1 and CDR2 (germline): LNHDA, SQIVND (reference sequence). The CDR3 DNA sequence: TGTGCCAGTAGTATCCCCGGGGCCTCGACGATGAGCAATCAGCCCCAGCATTTT. Amino acid sequence: CASSIPGASTMSNQPQHF.

V is TRBV7-9 and J is TRBJ2-7; weak D call: TRBD2 (6 bases). This CDR3 has 16 residues. Germline CDR1 reads SEHNR; CDR2 reads FQNEAQ (reference sequence). Trimming shortened V by 1 base and J by 3 bases, and 16 bases separated the two germline ends. CDR3 residues: CASSLGGGKTGYEQYV. For the CDR3, the DNA is TGTGCCAGCAGCTTAGGTGGCGGGAAAACCGGCTACGAGCAGTACGTC.

The chain links TRBV7-9 to TRBJ2-3; 9 positions agree with TRBD1. Trimming at V came to 5 bases and at J to 5 bases, leaving 5 bases not matched to a gene. This CDR3 is built from 14 residues. The germline V gene encodes CDR1 SEHNR and CDR2 FQNEAQ (reference sequence). Written as DNA, the CDR3 is TGTGCCAGCAGCCGGACAGGGGTGATAGATACGCAGTATTTT. It yields the protein CASSRTGVIDTQYF. Based on the CDR3 plus reference TRBV7-9 and TRBJ2-3, the full variable domain is DTGVSQNPRHKITKRGQNVTFRCDPISEHNRLYWYRQTLGQGPEFLTYFQNEAQLEKSRLLSDRFSAERPKGSFSTLEIQRTEQGDSAMYLCASSRTGVIDTQYFGPGTRLTVL.

This chain joins TRBV2 and TRBJ2-2; D not certain. The CDR3 length is 14 residues. V was trimmed by 7 bases and J by 1 base, leaving 10 bases between them. Germline V gives CDR1 SNHLY, CDR2 FYNNEI. The CDR3 protein is CASNKGQNTGELFF. CDR3 in DNA: TGTGCCAGCAATAAGGGCCAGAACACCGGGGAGCTGTTTTTT.

This clonotype has more than one count but fewer than ten. The chain joins TRBV7-2 to TRBJ2-5, with 13 bases lining up with TRBD2. The CDR3 has 15 residues. CDR1 is SGHTA, CDR2 FQGNSA, per germline. After removal of 5 bases from V and 5 bases from J, the junction contained 5 bases not matched to a gene. CDR3 DNA: TGTGCCAGCAGCGGGACTAGCGGGATGGAGGAGACCCAGTACTTC. This codes for CASSGTSGMEETQYF.

Comments on this clonotype: This CDR3 is missing its conserved last phenylalanine or tryptophan, likely due to a read error. V and J are TRBV10-3 and TRBJ2-1; D is perhaps TRBD1 (5 bases). The CDR3 is 11 residues long. Germline V lookup: CDR1 ENHRY, CDR2 SYGVKD. Trimming stripped 10 bases from V and 5 bases from J, with 9 bases between. Here the CDR3 DNA reads TGTGCCACCCTGACAGACAATGAGCAGTTCCTC. It specifies CATLTDNEQFL.

This chain joins TRBV7-9 and TRBJ2-7; TRBD1 might be the D (5 bases). The germline V gene encodes CDR1 SEHNR and CDR2 FQNEAQ (reference sequence). V lost 1 base, J lost 2 bases, and 9 bases lay in between. This CDR3 is 14 amino acids long. This CDR3 is CASSLVARAYEQYF. CDR3 in DNA: TGTGCCAGCAGCTTAGTTGCCAGGGCCTACGAGCAGTACTTC.

V is TRBV6-2 or TRBV6-3 and J is TRBJ2-2, with D tentatively TRBD2 (6 bases). CDR3 length: 14 residues. Trimming stripped 10 bases from V and 5 bases from J, with 17 bases between. Germline V gene lookup returns CDR1 MNHEY and CDR2 SVGEGT. The CDR3 DNA follows: TGTGCCACCCAAGGAGGGGCGATGACCGGGGAGCTGTTTTTT. Translating gives CATQGGAMTGELFF.

This clonotype has ten or more counts. The gene calls are TRBV7-2 and TRBJ2-3; D is undetermined. V dropped 3 bases and J dropped 3 bases, with 16 bases sitting between them. Germline CDR1 SGHTA, CDR2 FQGNSA. There are 16 residues in the CDR3. The CDR3 coding sequence is TGTGCCAGCAGCTTTCGGATTACAGTTCGGACAGATACGCAGTATTTT. Translated: CASSFRITVRTDTQYF.

J is TRBJ2-5 and V is TRBV7-2; 7 bases are a match to TRBD1. Germline CDR1 and CDR2: SGHTA and FQGNSA. CDR3 length equals 16 residues. The V gene end was trimmed by 5 bases and the J gene end by 0 bases; junction bases not matched to a gene: 9. The CDR3: CASSPSLRGNQETQYF. CDR3 DNA: TGTGCCAGCAGCCCCAGCCTCAGGGGGAACCAAGAGACCCAGTACTTC.

In its sample, this clonotype was seen a few times. V is TRBV12-3 or TRBV12-4 and J is TRBJ2-2; D gene uncertain. V lost 6 bases and J 6 bases, leaving 11 bases between the germline ends. CDR3 length: 13 amino acids. This chain's CDR3 is CASRQPSAGELFF. In DNA form, the CDR3 reads TGTGCCAGCAGGCAACCGAGCGCCGGGGAGCTGTTTTTT.